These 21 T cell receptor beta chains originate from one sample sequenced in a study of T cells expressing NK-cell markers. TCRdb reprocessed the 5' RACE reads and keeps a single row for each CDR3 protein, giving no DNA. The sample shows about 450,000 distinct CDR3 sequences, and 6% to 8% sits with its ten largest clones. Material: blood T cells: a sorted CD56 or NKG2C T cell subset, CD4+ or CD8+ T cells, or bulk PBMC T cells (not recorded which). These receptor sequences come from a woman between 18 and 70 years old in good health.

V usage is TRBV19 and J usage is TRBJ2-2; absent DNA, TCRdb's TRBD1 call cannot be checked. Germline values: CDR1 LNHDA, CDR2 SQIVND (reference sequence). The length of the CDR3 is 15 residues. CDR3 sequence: CASSPPKGGAGELFF.

CDR3 loop: CASTSVATEAFF. The chain recombines TRBV28 with TRBJ1-1. The CDR3 contains 12 residues. The germline gives CDR1 MDHEN, CDR2 SYDVKM.

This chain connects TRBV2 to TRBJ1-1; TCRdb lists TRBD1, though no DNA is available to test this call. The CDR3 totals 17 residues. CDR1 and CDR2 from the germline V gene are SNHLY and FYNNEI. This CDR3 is CASSGSRTGFENTEAFF.

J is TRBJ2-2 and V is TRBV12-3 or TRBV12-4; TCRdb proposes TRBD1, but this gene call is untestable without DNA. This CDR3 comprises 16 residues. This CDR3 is CASTPRGGGYSGELFF.

The CDR3 spells CSSGTDPYEQYF. J is TRBJ2-7 and V is TRBV20-1; with no DNA, the TCRdb D assignment of TRBD1 cannot be verified. CDR3 length: 12 residues. Per the germline V gene, CDR1 is DFQATT and CDR2 is SNEGSKA (reference sequence).

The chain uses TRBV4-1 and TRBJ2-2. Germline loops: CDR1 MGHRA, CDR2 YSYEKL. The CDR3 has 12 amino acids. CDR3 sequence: CASSQEWGELFF.

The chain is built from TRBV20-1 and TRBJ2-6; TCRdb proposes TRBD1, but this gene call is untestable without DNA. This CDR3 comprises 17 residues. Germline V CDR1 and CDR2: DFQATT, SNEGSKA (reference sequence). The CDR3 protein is CSARDAGVGAGANVLTF.

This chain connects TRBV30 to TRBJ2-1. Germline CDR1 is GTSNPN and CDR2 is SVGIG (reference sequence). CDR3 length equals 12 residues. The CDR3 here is CAWRGWVGEQFF.

The CDR3 loop is CASSLEAKAPLGTTDTQYF. This sequence joins TRBV5-1 and TRBJ2-3; the D call of TRBD1 rests on TCRdb alone, since no DNA is present to check it. Germline V gene sequence: CDR1 SGHRS, CDR2 YFSETQ. The length of the CDR3 is 19 residues.

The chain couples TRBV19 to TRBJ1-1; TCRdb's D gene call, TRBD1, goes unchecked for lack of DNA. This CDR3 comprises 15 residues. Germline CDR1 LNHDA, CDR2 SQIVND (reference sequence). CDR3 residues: CASRFGTGVNTEAFF.

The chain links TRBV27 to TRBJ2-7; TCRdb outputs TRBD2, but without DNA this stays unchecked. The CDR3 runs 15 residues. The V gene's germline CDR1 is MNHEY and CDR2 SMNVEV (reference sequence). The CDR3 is CASRGLAGVNYEQYF.

Here the CDR3 reads CASSSWPVYNEQFF. This chain links TRBV25-1 with TRBJ2-1. CDR1 and CDR2 (germline): MGHDK, SYGVNS. This CDR3 comprises 14 residues.

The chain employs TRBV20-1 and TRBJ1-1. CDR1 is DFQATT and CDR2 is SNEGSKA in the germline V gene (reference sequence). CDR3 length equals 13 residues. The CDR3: CSAIIGTGIRAFF.

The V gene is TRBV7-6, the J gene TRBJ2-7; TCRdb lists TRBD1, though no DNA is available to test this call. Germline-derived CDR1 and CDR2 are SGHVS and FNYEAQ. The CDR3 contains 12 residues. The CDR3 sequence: CASPLRGYEQYF. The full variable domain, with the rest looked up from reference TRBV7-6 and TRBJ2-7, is GAGVSQSPRYKVTKRGQDVALRCDPISGHVSLYWYRQALGQGPEFLTYFNYEAQQDKSGLPNDRFSAERPEGSISTLTIQRTEQRDSAMYRCASPLRGYEQYFGPGTRLTVT.

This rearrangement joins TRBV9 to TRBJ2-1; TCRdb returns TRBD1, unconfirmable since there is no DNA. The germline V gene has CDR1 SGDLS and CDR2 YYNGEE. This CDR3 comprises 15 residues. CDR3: CASSVAGGDYNEQFF.

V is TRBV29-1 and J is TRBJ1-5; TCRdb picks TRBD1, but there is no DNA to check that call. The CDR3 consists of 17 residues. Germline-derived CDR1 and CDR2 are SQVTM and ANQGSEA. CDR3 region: CSVKMGTSQGRNQPQHF.

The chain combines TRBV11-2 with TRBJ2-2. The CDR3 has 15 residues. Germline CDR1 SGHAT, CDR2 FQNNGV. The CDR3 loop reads CASSLVSTPTGELFF.

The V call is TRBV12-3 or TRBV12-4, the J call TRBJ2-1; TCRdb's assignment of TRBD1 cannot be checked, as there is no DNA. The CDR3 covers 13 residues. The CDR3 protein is CASSLGRYNEQFF.

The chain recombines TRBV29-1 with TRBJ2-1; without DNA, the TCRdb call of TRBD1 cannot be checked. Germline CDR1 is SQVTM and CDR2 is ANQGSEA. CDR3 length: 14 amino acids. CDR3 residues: CGVGGTPLYNEQFF.

CDR3 sequence: CASSQDRALAEAPDTQYF. V usage is TRBV4-3 and J usage is TRBJ2-3; TCRdb designates TRBD2, a call that cannot be tested without DNA. The CDR3 covers 18 residues. CDR1 LGHNA and CDR2 YSLEER come from the germline V gene.

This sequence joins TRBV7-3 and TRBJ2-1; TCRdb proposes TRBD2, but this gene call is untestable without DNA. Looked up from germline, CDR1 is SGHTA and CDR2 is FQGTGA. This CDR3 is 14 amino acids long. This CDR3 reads CASSSNRGEDEQFF.